The source of this TCR beta chain is a study of blood T cell repertoires in COVID-19. Study background: PBMCs, B-cell-depleted T cells, or T cells provided the cDNA or gDNA that made up the material.

As originally analysed: Estimation of nucleated cell counts relied on the amplification of reference gene primers. The table came from immunoSEQ multiplex PCR; TCRdb's copy has only in-frame clones and leaves some out. For V, J and clone size, that table is used; D and trimming come from the DNA. This table holds around 41,000 clones, approximately 86% found once. Trimming shortened V by 4 bases and J by 0 bases, and 14 bases separated the two germline ends. CDR1 is LGHDT and CDR2 is YNNKEL in the germline V gene (reference sequence). The CDR3 runs 16 residues. The gene calls are TRBV3-1 (or the pseudogene TRBV3-2) and TRBJ2-3; TRBD2 is a possible D gene (5 bases). Material: peripheral blood. The sequence was obtained from an elderly woman with active COVID-19. This chain's CDR3 is CASSPTYGSSTDTQYF. CDR3 nucleotides: TGTGCCAGCAGCCCCACCTATGGGAGTAGCACAGATACGCAGTATTTT.